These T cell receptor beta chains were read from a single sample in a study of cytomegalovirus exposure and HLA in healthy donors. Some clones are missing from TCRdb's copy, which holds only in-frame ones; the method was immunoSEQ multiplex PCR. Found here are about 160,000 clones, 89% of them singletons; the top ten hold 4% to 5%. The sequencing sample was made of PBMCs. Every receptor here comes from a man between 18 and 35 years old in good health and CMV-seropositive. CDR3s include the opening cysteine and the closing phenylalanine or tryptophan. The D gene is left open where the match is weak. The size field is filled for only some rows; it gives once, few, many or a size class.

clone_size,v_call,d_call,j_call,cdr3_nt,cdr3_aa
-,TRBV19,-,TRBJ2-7,TGTGCCAGTAGTATAAACCACAGGGTCTACGAGCAGTACTTC,CASSINHRVYEQYF
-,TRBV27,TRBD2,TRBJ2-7,TGTGCCACCTCGAGCGGGGACTTCTACGAGCAGTACTTC,CATSSGDFYEQYF
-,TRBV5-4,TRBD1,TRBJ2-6,TGTGCCAGCAGCTTTGGCGGTGGACAGGGGACCTTTGCTGGGGCCAACGTCCTGACTTTC,CASSFGGGQGTFAGANVLTF
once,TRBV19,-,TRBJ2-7,TGTGCCAGTAGTAGGGAGTTCTCCTACGAGCAGTACTTC,CASSREFSYEQYF
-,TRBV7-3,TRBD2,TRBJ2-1,TGTGCCAGCAGCATGACTAGCGGGATAAACAATGAGCAGTTCTTC,CASSMTSGINNEQFF
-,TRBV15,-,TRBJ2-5,TGTGCCACCAGCAGAGATCCGAGCCAGCCGCGGGAGACCCAGTACTTC,CATSRDPSQPRETQYF
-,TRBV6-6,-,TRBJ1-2,TGTGCCAGCAGTCCCCCGGGGGGCCCCTATGGCTACACCTTC,CASSPPGGPYGYTF
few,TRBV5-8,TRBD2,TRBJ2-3,TGTGCCAGCAGCTTACCTGGGACTAGCGTCACAGATACGCAGTATTTT,CASSLPGTSVTDTQYF
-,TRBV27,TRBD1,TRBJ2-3,TGTGCCAGCAGTGCCAGGGGGCTCACAGATACGCAGTATTTT,CASSARGLTDTQYF
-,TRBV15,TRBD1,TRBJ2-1,TGTGCCACCAGCAGAGGAGGGACAGGGGCAGTCAATGAGCAGTTCTTC,CATSRGGTGAVNEQFF
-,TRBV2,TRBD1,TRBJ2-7,TGTGCCAGCAGCCAGGGGGTCTGGACAGGAGGCCACGAGCAGTACTTC,CASSQGVWTGGHEQYF
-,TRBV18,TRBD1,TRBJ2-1,TGTGCCAGCTCACCGGGACAGGCGGAGAACAATGAGCAGTTCTTC,CASSPGQAENNEQFF
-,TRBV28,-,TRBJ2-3,TGTGCCAGCAGTTTTCTCCAGCGAGATACCACAGATACGCAGTATTTT,CASSFLQRDTTDTQYF
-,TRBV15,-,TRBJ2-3,TGTGCCACCAGCAGAGATCAGGGGTTCACAGATACGCAGTATTTT,CATSRDQGFTDTQYF
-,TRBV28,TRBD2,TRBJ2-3,TGTGCCAGCAGTTCTTGGACTAGCGGGAGGAACACAGATACGCAGTATTTT,CASSSWTSGRNTDTQYF
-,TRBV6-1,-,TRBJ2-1,TGTGCCAGCAGTGCAGTCAAGAATGAGCAGTTCTTC,CASSAVKNEQFF
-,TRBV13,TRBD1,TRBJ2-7,TGTGCCAGCAGCTTATCAGCAGGACAGGGGACCCACGAGCAGTACTTC,CASSLSAGQGTHEQYF
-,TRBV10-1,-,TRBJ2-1,TGCGCCAGCATAATAGCGATATCCTACAATGAGCAGTTCTTC,CASIIAISYNEQFF
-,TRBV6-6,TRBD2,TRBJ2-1,TGTGCCAGCAGTGGACTAGCGGGAGCCGAGCAGTTCTTC,CASSGLAGAEQFF
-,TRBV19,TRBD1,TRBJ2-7,TGTGCCAGTAGTATTGGGACAGGCTACGAGCAGTACTTC,CASSIGTGYEQYF
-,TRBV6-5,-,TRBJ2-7,TGTGCCAGCAGTTACTCGGGGGGATCCTACGAGCAGTACTTC,CASSYSGGSYEQYF
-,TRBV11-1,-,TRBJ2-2,TGTGCCAGCAGCCAAGGGGGTAGGGACACCGGGGAGCTGTTTTTT,CASSQGGRDTGELFF
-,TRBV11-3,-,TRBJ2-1,TGTGCCAGCGGGAAGACAGTGGACTCCTACAATGAGCAGTTCTTC,CASGKTVDSYNEQFF
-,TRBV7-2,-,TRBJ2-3,TGTGCCAGCAGCTTGACGGACACCTGGGATACGCAGTATTTT,CASSLTDTWDTQYF
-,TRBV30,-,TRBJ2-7,TGTGCCTGGAGTGAACCATGGAGGGAGGAATACGAGCAGTACTTC,CAWSEPWREEYEQYF
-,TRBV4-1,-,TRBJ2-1,TGCGCCAGCAGCCGGGGCGGAGGGAGTAGTCCCCACAATGAGCAGTTCTTC,CASSRGGGSSPHNEQFF
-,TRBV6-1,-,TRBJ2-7,TGTGCCAGCAGTGATGCAGGGGTTTCCTACGAGCAGTACTTC,CASSDAGVSYEQYF
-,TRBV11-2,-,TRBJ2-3,TGTGCCAGCAGCTCACTAGCCACTAGCACAGATACGCAGTATTTT,CASSSLATSTDTQYF
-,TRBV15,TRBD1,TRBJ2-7,TGTGCCACCAGCGACCGGGACAGGGGTCCCTACGAGCAGTACTTC,CATSDRDRGPYEQYF
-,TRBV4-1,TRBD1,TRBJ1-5,TGCGCCAGCACCCAGGTACAGGGGCCCAATCAGCCCCAGCATTTT,CASTQVQGPNQPQHF
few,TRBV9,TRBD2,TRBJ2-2,TGTGCCAGCAGCCTTAGGGGGCGGGAGGGCTCTGAATCGAACACCGGGGAGCTGTTTTTT,CASSLRGREGSESNTGELFF
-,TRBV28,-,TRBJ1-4,TGTGCCAGCAGTTCCCCCTTCGGCGGGGCGGTTAATGAAAAACTGTTTTTT,CASSSPFGGAVNEKLFF
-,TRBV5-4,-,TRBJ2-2,TGTGCCAGCAGCTTGGTGGGCCCAAAGGACGGGGAGCTGTTTTTT,CASSLVGPKDGELFF
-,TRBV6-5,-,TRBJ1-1,TGTGCCAGCAGTTACGTTAGTTGGACTGAAGCTTTCTTT,CASSYVSWTEAFF
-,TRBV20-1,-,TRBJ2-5,TGCAGTGCTATGAGAGAGACCCAGTACTTC,CSAMRETQYF
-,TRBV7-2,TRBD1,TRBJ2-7,TGTGCCAGCAGCTTAGCCGGGACAGGGGCACACGAGCAGTACTTC,CASSLAGTGAHEQYF
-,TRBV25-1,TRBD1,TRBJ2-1,TGTGCCAGCAGCGATGGGACAGTATTTTACCATGAGCAGTTCTTC,CASSDGTVFYHEQFF
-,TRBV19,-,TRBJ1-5,TGTGCCAGTAGTACCGCCGTCGAGAGGCCATCTTATAGCAATCAGCCCCAGCATTTT,CASSTAVERPSYSNQPQHF
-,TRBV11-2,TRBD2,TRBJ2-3,TGTGCCAGCAGCTTATCGATGGGACTAGCCTCTGATACGCAGTATTTT,CASSLSMGLASDTQYF
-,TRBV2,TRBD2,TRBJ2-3,TGTGCCAGCAGTGAAGTGGGACTAGCGGGAGCAGATACGCAGTATTTT,CASSEVGLAGADTQYF
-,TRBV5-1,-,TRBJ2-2,TGCGCCAGCAGCTTGGCCCAGGCGAACACCGGGGAGCTGTTTTTT,CASSLAQANTGELFF
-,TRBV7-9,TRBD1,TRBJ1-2,TGTGCCAGCAGCAGACAGGGATTTGATGGCTACACCTTC,CASSRQGFDGYTF